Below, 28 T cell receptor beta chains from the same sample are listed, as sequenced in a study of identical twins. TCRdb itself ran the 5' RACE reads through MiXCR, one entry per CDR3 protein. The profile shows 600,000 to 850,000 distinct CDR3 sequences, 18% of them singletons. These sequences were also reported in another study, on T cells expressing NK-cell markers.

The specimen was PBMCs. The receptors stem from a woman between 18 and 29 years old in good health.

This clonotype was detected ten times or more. This CDR3 is CAISDRTSGGPDTQYF. CDR3 coding DNA: TGTGCCATCAGTGATCGGACTAGCGGGGGGCCAGATACGCAGTATTTT. The chain carries TRBV10-3 and TRBJ2-3; 14 positions match TRBD2. Unmatched junction bases numbered 3, after V lost 3 bases and J lost 4 bases. Germline-derived CDR1 and CDR2 are ENHRY and SYGVKD. The CDR3 spans 16 residues.

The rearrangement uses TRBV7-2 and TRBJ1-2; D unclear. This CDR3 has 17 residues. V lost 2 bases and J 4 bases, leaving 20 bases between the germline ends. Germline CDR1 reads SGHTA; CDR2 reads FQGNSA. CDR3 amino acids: CASSLILSEPTFYGYTF. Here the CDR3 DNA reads TGTGCCAGCAGCTTAATTCTTTCAGAACCCACTTTCTATGGCTACACCTTC.

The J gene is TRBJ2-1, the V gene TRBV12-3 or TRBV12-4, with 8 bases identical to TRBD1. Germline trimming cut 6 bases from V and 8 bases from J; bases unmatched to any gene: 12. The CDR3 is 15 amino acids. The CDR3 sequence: CASRHPGQVLYEQFF. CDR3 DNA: TGTGCCAGCAGACACCCGGGACAGGTTCTCTATGAGCAGTTCTTC.

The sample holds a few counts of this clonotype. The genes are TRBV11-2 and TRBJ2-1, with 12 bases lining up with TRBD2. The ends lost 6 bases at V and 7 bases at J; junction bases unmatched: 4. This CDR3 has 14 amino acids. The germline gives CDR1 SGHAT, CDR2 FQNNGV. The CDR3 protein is CASSRLAGANEQFF. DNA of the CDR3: TGTGCCAGCAGTCGACTAGCGGGAGCAAATGAGCAGTTCTTC.

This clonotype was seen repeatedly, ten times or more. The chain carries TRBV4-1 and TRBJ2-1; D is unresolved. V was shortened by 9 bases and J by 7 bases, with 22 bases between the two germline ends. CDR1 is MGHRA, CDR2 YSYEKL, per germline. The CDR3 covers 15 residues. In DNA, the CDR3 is TGCGCCAGAGTTGGATGCTACACAATTTTTAATGAGCAGTTCTTC. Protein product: CARVGCYTIFNEQFF.

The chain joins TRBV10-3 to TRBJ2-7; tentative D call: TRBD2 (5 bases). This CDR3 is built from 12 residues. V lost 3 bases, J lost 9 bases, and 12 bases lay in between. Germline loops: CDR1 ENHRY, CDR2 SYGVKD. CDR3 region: CAISEVRRGQYF. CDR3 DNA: TGTGCCATCAGTGAAGTCCGACGGGGGCAGTACTTC.

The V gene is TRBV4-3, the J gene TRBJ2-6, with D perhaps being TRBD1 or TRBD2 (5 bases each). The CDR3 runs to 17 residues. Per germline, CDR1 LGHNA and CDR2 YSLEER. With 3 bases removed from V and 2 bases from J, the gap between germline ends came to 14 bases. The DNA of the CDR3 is TGCGCCAGCAGCCACGGGGCAGGGCATACTGGGGCCAACGTCCTGACTTTC. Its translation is CASSHGAGHTGANVLTF.

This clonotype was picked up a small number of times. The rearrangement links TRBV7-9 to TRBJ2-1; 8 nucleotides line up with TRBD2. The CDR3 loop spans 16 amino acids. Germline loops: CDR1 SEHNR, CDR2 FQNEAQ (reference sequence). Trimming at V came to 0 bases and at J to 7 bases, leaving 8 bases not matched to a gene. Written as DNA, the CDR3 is TGTGCCAGCAGCTTAGCGCGCTCGGGAGGGCCTAATGAGCAGTTCTTC. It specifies CASSLARSGGPNEQFF. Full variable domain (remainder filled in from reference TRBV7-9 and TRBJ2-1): DTGVSQNPRHKITKRGQNVTFRCDPISEHNRLYWYRQTLGQGPEFLTYFQNEAQLEKSRLLSDRFSAERPKGSFSTLEIQRTEQGDSAMYLCASSLARSGGPNEQFFGPGTRLTVL.

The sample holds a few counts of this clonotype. The chain's CDR3 is CASSFGSITEAFF. CDR3 in DNA: TGTGCCAGCAGTTTCGGTAGCATCACTGAAGCTTTCTTT. The chain couples TRBV12-3 or TRBV12-4 to TRBJ1-1; D is ambiguous. Between the trimmed V and J ends, which lost 3 bases and 4 bases, there was a span of 9 bases. The CDR3 contains 13 residues.

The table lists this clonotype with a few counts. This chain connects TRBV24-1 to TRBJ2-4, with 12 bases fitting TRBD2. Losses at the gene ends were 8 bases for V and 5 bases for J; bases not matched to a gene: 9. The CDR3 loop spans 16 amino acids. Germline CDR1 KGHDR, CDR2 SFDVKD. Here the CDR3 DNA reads TGTGCCACCACCGTAACTAGCGGGGGGCGAGAAAACATTCAGTACTTC. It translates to CATTVTSGGRENIQYF.

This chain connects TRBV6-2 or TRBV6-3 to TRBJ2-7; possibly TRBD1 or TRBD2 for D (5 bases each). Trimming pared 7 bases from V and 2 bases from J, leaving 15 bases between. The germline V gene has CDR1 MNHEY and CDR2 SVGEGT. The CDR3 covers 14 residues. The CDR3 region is CASINRDLPYEQYF. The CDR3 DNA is TGTGCCAGCATCAATAGGGACCTACCCTACGAGCAGTACTTC.

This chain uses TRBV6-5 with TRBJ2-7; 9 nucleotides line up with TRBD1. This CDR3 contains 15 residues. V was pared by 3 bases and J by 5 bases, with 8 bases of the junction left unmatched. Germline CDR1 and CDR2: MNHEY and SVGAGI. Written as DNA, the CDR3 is TGTGCCAGCAGTTATCCGGGACAGGGCATCAACGAGCAGTACTTC. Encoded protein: CASSYPGQGINEQYF.

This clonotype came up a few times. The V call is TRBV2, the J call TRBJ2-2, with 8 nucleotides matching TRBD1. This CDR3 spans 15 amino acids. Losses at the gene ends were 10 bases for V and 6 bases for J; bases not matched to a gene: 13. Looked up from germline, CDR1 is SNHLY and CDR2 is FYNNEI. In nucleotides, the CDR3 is TGTGCCACAAGTCCACAGGGGGGCGCGTCCGGGGAGCTGTTTTTT. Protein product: CATSPQGGASGELFF. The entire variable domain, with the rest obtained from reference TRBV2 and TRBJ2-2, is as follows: EPEVTQTPSHQVTQMGQEVILRCVPISNHLYFYWYRQILGQKVEFLVSFYNNEISEKSEIFDDQFSVERPDGSNFTLKIRSTKLEDSAMYFCATSPQGGASGELFFGEGSRLTVL.

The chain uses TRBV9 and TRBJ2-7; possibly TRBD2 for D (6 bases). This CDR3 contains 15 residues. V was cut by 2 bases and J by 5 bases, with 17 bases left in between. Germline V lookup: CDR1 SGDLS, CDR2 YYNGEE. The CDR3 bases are TGTGCCAGCAGCGTCTCCGGGACGGAGGGGAACGAGCAGTACTTC. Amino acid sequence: CASSVSGTEGNEQYF.

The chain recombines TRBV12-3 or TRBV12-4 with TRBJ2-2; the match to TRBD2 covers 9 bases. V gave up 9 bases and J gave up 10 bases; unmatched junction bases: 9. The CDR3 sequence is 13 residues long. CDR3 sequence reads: CASSGSMVSELFF. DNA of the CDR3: TGTGCCAGTAGCGGGAGTATGGTGTCGGAGCTGTTTTTT.

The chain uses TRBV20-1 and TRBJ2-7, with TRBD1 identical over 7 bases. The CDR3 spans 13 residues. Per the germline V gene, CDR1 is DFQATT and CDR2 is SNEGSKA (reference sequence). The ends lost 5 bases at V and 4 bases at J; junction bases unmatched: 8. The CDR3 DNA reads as TGCAGTGCTGAGCGGACAGGCCTTTACGAGCAGTACTTC. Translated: CSAERTGLYEQYF.

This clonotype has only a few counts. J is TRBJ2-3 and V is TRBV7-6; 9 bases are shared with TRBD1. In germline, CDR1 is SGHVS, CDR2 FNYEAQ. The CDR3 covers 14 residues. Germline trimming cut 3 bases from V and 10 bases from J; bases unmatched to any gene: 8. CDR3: CASSLGTGLTAQYF. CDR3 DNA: TGTGCCAGCAGCTTGGGGACAGGGCTCACTGCGCAGTATTTT.

The CDR3 here is CASTSQAGVGETQYF. The CDR3 DNA reads as TGTGCCAGCACTTCCCAGGCGGGGGTAGGAGAGACCCAGTACTTC. The V call is TRBV6-5, the J call TRBJ2-5; 7 positions match TRBD2. From germline, CDR1 is MNHEY and CDR2 SVGAGI. V shed 7 bases, J shed 4 bases, and the junction held 12 bases outside the gene matches. This CDR3 has 15 amino acids.

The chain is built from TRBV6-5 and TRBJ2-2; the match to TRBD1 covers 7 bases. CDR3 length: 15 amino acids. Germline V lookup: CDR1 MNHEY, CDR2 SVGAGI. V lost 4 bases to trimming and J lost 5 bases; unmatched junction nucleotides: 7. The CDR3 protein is CASSSTGVWTGELFF. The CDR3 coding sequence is TGTGCCAGCAGTTCTACAGGGGTTTGGACCGGGGAGCTGTTTTTT.

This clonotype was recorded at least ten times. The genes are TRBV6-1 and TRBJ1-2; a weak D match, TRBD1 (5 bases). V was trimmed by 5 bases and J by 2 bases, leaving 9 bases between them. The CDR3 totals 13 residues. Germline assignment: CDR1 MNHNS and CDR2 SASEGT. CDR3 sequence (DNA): TGTGCCAGCAGTATGGGGGGGAACTATGGCTACACCTTC. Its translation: CASSMGGNYGYTF.

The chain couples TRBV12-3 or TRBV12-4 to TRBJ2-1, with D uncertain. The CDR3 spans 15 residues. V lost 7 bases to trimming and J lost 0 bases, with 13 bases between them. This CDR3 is CASTWALSSYNEQFF. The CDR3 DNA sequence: TGTGCCAGCACCTGGGCCCTGAGCTCCTACAATGAGCAGTTCTTC.

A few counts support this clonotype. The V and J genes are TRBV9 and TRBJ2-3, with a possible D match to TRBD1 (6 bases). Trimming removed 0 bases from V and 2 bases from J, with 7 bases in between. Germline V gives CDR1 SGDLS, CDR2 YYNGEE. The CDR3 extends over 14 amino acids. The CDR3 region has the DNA TGTGCCAGCAGCGTAGGGACAGCCACAGATACGCAGTATTTT. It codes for CASSVGTATDTQYF.

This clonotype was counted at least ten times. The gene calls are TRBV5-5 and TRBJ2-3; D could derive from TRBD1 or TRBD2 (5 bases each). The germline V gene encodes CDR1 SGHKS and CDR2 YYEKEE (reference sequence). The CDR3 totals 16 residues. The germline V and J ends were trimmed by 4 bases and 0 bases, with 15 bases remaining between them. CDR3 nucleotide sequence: TGTGCCAGCAGCGTAGGGGACGGTGCTAGCACAGATACGCAGTATTTT. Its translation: CASSVGDGASTDTQYF.

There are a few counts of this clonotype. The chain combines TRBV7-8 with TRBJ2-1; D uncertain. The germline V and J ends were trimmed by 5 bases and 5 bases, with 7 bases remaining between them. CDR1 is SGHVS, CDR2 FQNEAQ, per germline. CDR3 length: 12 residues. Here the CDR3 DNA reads TGTGCCAGCAGCGGCTTTAACAATGAGCAGTTCTTC. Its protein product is CASSGFNNEQFF.

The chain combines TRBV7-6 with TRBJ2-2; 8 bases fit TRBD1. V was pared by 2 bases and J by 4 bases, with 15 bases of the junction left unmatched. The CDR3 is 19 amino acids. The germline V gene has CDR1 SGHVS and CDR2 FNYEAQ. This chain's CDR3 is CASSLRSRTGFTPTGELFF. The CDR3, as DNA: TGTGCCAGCAGCTTACGATCTAGGACAGGGTTCACGCCCACCGGGGAGCTGTTTTTT.

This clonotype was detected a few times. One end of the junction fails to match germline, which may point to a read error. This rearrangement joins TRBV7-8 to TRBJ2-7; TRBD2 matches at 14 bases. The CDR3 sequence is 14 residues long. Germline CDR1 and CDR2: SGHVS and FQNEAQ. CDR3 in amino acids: CASRLGTSGSEQYF. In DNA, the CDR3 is TGTGCCAGCAGGTTAGGGACTAGCGGGAGCGAGCAGTACTTC.

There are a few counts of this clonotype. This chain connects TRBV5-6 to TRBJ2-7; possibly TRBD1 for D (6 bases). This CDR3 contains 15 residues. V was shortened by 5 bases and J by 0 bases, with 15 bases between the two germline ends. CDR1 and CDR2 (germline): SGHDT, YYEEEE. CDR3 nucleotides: TGTGCCAGCAGGTCGCGAAAGGGGGTCTCCTACGAGCAGTACTTC. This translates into CASRSRKGVSYEQYF.

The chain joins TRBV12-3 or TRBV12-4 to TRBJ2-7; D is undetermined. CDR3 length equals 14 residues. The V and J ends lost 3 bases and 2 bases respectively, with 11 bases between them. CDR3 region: CASSFGNRPYEQYF. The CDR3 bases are TGTGCCAGCAGTTTTGGGAATCGGCCCTACGAGCAGTACTTC.